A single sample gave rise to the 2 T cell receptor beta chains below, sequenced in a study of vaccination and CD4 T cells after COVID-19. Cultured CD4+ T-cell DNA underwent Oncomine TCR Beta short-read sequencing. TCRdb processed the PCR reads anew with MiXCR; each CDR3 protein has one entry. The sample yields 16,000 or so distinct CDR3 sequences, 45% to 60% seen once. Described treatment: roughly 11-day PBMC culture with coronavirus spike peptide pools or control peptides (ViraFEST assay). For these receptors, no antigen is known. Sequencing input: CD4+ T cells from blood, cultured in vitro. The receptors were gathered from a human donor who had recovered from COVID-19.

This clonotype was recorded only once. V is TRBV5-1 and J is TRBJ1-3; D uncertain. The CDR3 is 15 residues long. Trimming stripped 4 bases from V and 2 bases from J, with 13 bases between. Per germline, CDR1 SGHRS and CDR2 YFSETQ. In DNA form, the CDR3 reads TGCGCCAGCAGCGTAGGCACTTTAGCTGGAAACACCATATATTTT. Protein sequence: CASSVGTLAGNTIYF.

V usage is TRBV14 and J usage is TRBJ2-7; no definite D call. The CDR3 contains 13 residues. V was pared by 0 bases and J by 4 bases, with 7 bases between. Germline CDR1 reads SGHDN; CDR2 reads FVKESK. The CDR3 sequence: CASSQEVSYEQYF. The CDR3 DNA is TGTGCCAGCAGCCAAGAGGTCAGTTACGAGCAGTACTTC.